These T cell receptor beta chains were read from a single sample in a study of post-analysis software for immune sequencing data. TCRdb re-called the PCR reads through MiXCR, storing one row per CDR3 protein. This sample has a few hundred thousand distinct CDR3 sequences, with under 55% found just once. Sequencing was performed on blood. The receptor source for this set is a girl under 18 with multiple sclerosis. CDR3s include the opening cysteine and the closing phenylalanine or tryptophan. Each record gives: V gene, D gene, CDR3 protein. D genes are given only for firm matches.

V gene: TRBV4-1; D gene: NA; CDR3 protein: CASAAAGKNIQYF
V gene: TRBV20-1; D gene: NA; CDR3 protein: CSATPGLHVTF
V gene: TRBV11-2; D gene: NA; CDR3 protein: CASSPLGVPSYNEQFF
V gene: TRBV7-9; D gene: TRBD2; CDR3 protein: CASDPGLVPDEQFF
V gene: TRBV7-2; D gene: NA; CDR3 protein: CASSPGRNSYEQYF
V gene: TRBV5-1; D gene: NA; CDR3 protein: CASSNTGELFF
V gene: TRBV4-1; D gene: NA; CDR3 protein: CASSQEPGQYRLNQPQHF
V gene: TRBV20-1; D gene: TRBD2; CDR3 protein: CSARDLRETGYEQYF
V gene: TRBV29-1; D gene: NA; CDR3 protein: CSVGQGLYEQYF
V gene: TRBV20-1; D gene: NA; CDR3 protein: CSTLTPGHQETQYF
V gene: TRBV24-1; D gene: TRBD2; CDR3 protein: CATSDGLAVDNEQFF
V gene: TRBV6-1; D gene: TRBD2; CDR3 protein: CASSEILAGGGWDEQFF
V gene: TRBV7-8; D gene: TRBD1; CDR3 protein: CASSQGQLNIQYF
V gene: TRBV20-1; D gene: TRBD1; CDR3 protein: CSARGQGAVIGYTF
V gene: TRBV9; D gene: NA; CDR3 protein: CASSGPLPYEQYF
V gene: TRBV28; D gene: NA; CDR3 protein: CASGPLAIVYNEQFF
V gene: TRBV27; D gene: NA; CDR3 protein: CASSFLGAEYGYTF
V gene: TRBV5-1; D gene: NA; CDR3 protein: CASGPGSTYEQYF
V gene: TRBV7-9; D gene: TRBD2; CDR3 protein: CANSLDSGTKETQYF
V gene: TRBV5-1; D gene: NA; CDR3 protein: CASSFRDATNLGYGYTF
V gene: TRBV20-1; D gene: TRBD1; CDR3 protein: CSARDPDRYEQYF
V gene: TRBV9; D gene: NA; CDR3 protein: CASSVDRGEQYF
V gene: TRBV20-1; D gene: TRBD2; CDR3 protein: CSAGRGTSVNNEQFF
V gene: TRBV5-1; D gene: TRBD1; CDR3 protein: CASRFTGGSYGYTF
V gene: TRBV7-2; D gene: NA; CDR3 protein: CASRKGGTGPRGYTF
V gene: TRBV10-3; D gene: NA; CDR3 protein: CAIRAPETGTDTQYF
V gene: TRBV5-1; D gene: TRBD2; CDR3 protein: CASSLRLAGVNEQYF
V gene: TRBV12-3/TRBV12-4; D gene: TRBD1; CDR3 protein: CASSLRGSEDTQYF